A selection of T cell receptor beta chains follows, all from one sample in a study of OX40 agonist ivuxolimab in advanced cancers. Measured with immunoSEQ multiplex PCR; TCRdb has only the in-frame clones, and not every one. The table lists tens of thousands of clones, roughly 85% of them singletons. Here the sequenced sample was CD4+ or CD8+ T cells sorted from blood, taken in a trial of the OX40 agonist ivuxolimab. The receptors come from an adult with an advanced solid tumor such as melanoma, head and neck, liver or kidney cancer. Each CDR3 is given with its conserved first and last residue. Fields, in order: V gene, J gene, CDR3 protein.

>TRBV5-1|TRBJ2-2
CASSLGLAGVTGELFF
>TRBV28|TRBJ1-1
CASQTGSEVTEAFF
>TRBV6-1|TRBJ2-7
CASSGDRGREQYF
>TRBV27|TRBJ2-5
CASSFGDRETQYF
>TRBV11-3|TRBJ2-3
CASSPPGLAGGADTQYF
>TRBV30|TRBJ1-2
CAWSEGGFRGYTF
>TRBV30|TRBJ2-5
CAWSPSAVPVGRETQYF
>TRBV18|TRBJ2-3
CASSPPGQGGTDTQYF
>TRBV18|TRBJ2-3
CASSISAGNSDTQYF
>TRBV18|TRBJ2-6
CASSPQNSGANVLTF
>TRBV29-1|TRBJ2-5
CSVQQETQYF
>TRBV28|TRBJ2-3
CASTRTGNADTQYF
>TRBV5-1|TRBJ2-1
CASSVGMRDNEQFF
>TRBV2|TRBJ2-3
CASRATPSGSVTQYF
>TRBV2|TRBJ2-7
CASSIPGGRTPYEQYF
>TRBV5-1|TRBJ2-1
CASSPSGTSGSLNEQFF
>TRBV19|TRBJ1-4
CASSFTQQQGANGEKLFF
>TRBV7-9|TRBJ1-2
CASHKGEGYTF
>TRBV11-2|TRBJ2-5
CASSLAGSGYQETQYF
>TRBV6-1|TRBJ1-5
CASQSYSNQPQHF
>TRBV5-4|TRBJ2-2
CASSPTAGTNTGELFF
>TRBV5-1|TRBJ1-3
CASSFGEGTPGNTIYF
>TRBV28|TRBJ2-7
CASSLAGGRYEQYF
>TRBV7-8|TRBJ2-1
CASSFYPLGEEQFF
>TRBV2|TRBJ1-2
CASRVTGYGYTF
>TRBV7-9|TRBJ1-3
CASSLFGTGGSGNTIYF